The 27 T cell receptor beta chains below all came from one sample that was sequenced in a study of identifying expanded T cells in peripheral blood. Some clones are missing from TCRdb's copy, which holds only in-frame ones; the method was immunoSEQ multiplex PCR. The table records about 82,000 clones, roughly 89% of them present only once. Sequencing used blood. These receptors came from a person between 18 and 75 years old in good health.

This chain connects TRBV5-4 to TRBJ1-1, with 12 bases aligning to TRBD1. This CDR3 spans 15 amino acids. Germline V gene data show CDR1 as SGHNT and CDR2 as YYREEE (reference sequence). V was clipped by 5 bases and J by 1 base; unmatched bases: 3. CDR3 in amino acids: CASSSGQGANTEAFF. CDR3 sequence (DNA): TGTGCCAGCAGTTCGGGACAGGGGGCGAACACTGAAGCTTTCTTT.

This rearrangement joins TRBV7-9 to TRBJ1-1; possibly TRBD1 for D (5 bases). CDR1 and CDR2 (germline): SEHNR, FQNEAQ (reference sequence). Trimming left V 5 bases short and J 2 bases short, with 12 bases between. The CDR3 runs 14 residues. For the CDR3, the DNA is TGTGCCAGCAGCAGCGGACACCTAAACACTGAAGCTTTCTTT. This encodes CASSSGHLNTEAFF.

The CDR3 sequence is CATRGLVNGTDTQYF. The CDR3 nucleotides are TGTGCCACCCGGGGACTAGTAAACGGCACAGATACGCAGTATTTT. This rearrangement joins TRBV4-2 to TRBJ2-3; 8 bases are shared with TRBD2. This CDR3 comprises 15 residues. Looked up from germline, CDR1 is LGHNA and CDR2 is YNFKEQ. The trim removed 10 bases at V and 1 base at J, leaving 10 bases unmatched.

The rearrangement uses TRBV9 and TRBJ2-7; D might be TRBD1 or TRBD2, each matching 5 bases. Between the trimmed V and J ends, which lost 0 bases and 7 bases, there was a span of 20 bases. The CDR3 runs 16 residues. Germline loops: CDR1 SGDLS, CDR2 YYNGEE. CDR3 in DNA: TGTGCCAGCAGCGTAGCTGTCACAGGCCCGTCGGGGGAGCAGTACTTC. Residues: CASSVAVTGPSGEQYF.

J is TRBJ1-1 and V is TRBV6-6, with unresolved D. Germline V gene data show CDR1 as MNHNY and CDR2 as SVGAGI (reference sequence). CDR3 length: 14 residues. The V end was cut by 4 bases, the J end by 4 bases, with 13 bases between. CDR3 sequence (DNA): TGTGCCAGCAGTTTCCAAATGGGAAGCACTGAAGCTTTCTTT. It codes for CASSFQMGSTEAFF.

V usage is TRBV13 and J usage is TRBJ1-4; no clear D. The CDR3 spans 13 residues. Per germline, CDR1 PRHDT and CDR2 FYEKMQ (reference sequence). Trimming shortened V by 7 bases and J by 5 bases, and 11 bases separated the two germline ends. CDR3 in amino acids: CASMIRENEKLFF. CDR3 in DNA: TGTGCCAGCATGATAAGAGAGAATGAAAAACTGTTTTTT.

This chain connects TRBV7-9 to TRBJ2-7; D gene unclear. Germline-derived CDR1 and CDR2 are SEHNR and FQNEAQ (reference sequence). V lost 1 base and J 6 bases, leaving 7 bases between the germline ends. The CDR3 extends over 12 amino acids. The CDR3 loop is CASSLGSGEQYF. The CDR3 region has the DNA TGTGCCAGCAGCTTAGGTTCCGGCGAGCAGTACTTC.

V gene TRBV11-1 combines with J gene TRBJ2-5; tentative D call: TRBD2 (5 bases). CDR1 and CDR2 (germline): SGHAT, FQDESV (reference sequence). The V end was cut by 5 bases, the J end by 6 bases, with 16 bases between. CDR3 length: 14 amino acids. DNA for the CDR3: TGTGCCAGCAGCCAAGAGGGAAAGGCGAAGACCCAGTACTTC. Amino acid sequence: CASSQEGKAKTQYF.

The CDR3 region is CASRKAGGGETQYF. CDR3 bases: TGTGCCAGTAGGAAGGCAGGGGGCGGGGAGACCCAGTACTTC. The genes are TRBV19 and TRBJ2-5, with TRBD1 matching over 8 bases. Looked up from germline, CDR1 is LNHDA and CDR2 is SQIVND (reference sequence). This CDR3 spans 14 amino acids. Trimming took 6 bases from V and 5 from J; bases not matched to a gene: 8. Full variable domain (outside the CDR3, taken from reference TRBV19 and TRBJ2-5): DGGITQSPKYLFRKEGQNVTLSCEQNLNHDAMYWYRQDPGQGLRLIYYSQIVNDFQKGDIAEGYSVSREKKESFPLTVTSAQKNPTAFYLCASRKAGGGETQYFGPGTRLLVL.

V gene TRBV25-1 combines with J gene TRBJ1-1; no clear D gene. Germline V gene lookup returns CDR1 MGHDK and CDR2 SYGVNS. V was trimmed by 3 bases and J by 4 bases, leaving 18 bases between them. This CDR3 region has 16 residues. Here the CDR3 reads CASSDSARRRGTEAFF. For the CDR3, the DNA is TGTGCCAGCAGTGATAGCGCCCGCAGACGGGGCACTGAAGCTTTCTTT.

The rearrangement links TRBV5-1 to TRBJ2-3; 7 bases map to TRBD1. CDR1 is SGHRS and CDR2 is YFSETQ in the germline V gene. The CDR3 contains 15 residues. V shed 4 bases and J 3 bases; nucleotides not matched to a gene: 8. The CDR3, as DNA: TGCGCCAGCAGCACGGGACAGTTCATGACAGATACGCAGTATTTT. It specifies CASSTGQFMTDTQYF.

This clone was observed once. The chain couples TRBV7-8 to TRBJ1-3; no clear D. The CDR3 sequence is 12 residues long. V was pared by 5 bases and J by 2 bases, with 4 bases between. Germline V lookup: CDR1 SGHVS, CDR2 FQNEAQ. The CDR3: CASSMTGNTIYF. The CDR3 DNA reads as TGTGCCAGCAGCATGACTGGAAACACCATATATTTT.

The chain carries TRBV19 and TRBJ1-5; possibly TRBD1 for D (6 bases). This CDR3 spans 19 amino acids. The V gene's germline CDR1 is LNHDA and CDR2 SQIVND (reference sequence). Trimming took off 4 bases at V and 1 base at J, with 23 bases between the two ends. The CDR3, as DNA: TGTGCCAGTAGTACCTCCCGGACAGTGGGCCTCAGGAGCAATCAGCCCCAGCATTTT. Translating it yields CASSTSRTVGLRSNQPQHF.

The chain combines TRBV6-5 with TRBJ1-1; D unclear. V was clipped by 0 bases and J by 4 bases, with 9 bases between them. The germline CDR1 and CDR2 sequences are MNHEY and SVGAGI. The CDR3 runs to 14 residues. CDR3: CASSYSGGSTEAFF. The CDR3 DNA follows: TGTGCCAGCAGTTACTCAGGTGGGAGCACTGAAGCTTTCTTT.

V usage is TRBV6-5 and J usage is TRBJ1-3; no clear D. This CDR3 region has 14 residues. Trimming took off 6 bases at V and 2 bases at J, with 11 bases between the two ends. Germline CDR1 is MNHEY and CDR2 is SVGAGI. The CDR3 reads CASSISTTGNTIYF. CDR3 nucleotide sequence: TGTGCCAGCAGCATTTCGACCACTGGAAACACCATATATTTT.

This clone appeared a single time. V gene TRBV9 combines with J gene TRBJ1-2; a weak D match, TRBD1 (6 bases). There are 12 residues in the CDR3. Trimming shortened V by 0 bases and J by 8 bases, and 8 bases separated the two germline ends. CDR1 is SGDLS and CDR2 is YYNGEE in the germline V gene. CDR3 loop: CASSVDGGGYTF. The CDR3 DNA sequence: TGTGCCAGCAGCGTAGACGGGGGCGGCTACACCTTC.

CDR3 coding DNA: TGCGCCAGCAGCTTGGGGGTTGGGGAAATTTGGGAGCAGTACTTC. The encoded protein is CASSLGVGEIWEQYF. This chain joins TRBV5-1 and TRBJ2-7; D remains unclear. Germline V gives CDR1 SGHRS, CDR2 YFSETQ. V lost 0 bases and J 7 bases, leaving 17 bases between the germline ends. CDR3 length: 15 residues. The full variable domain, its missing parts supplied by reference TRBV5-1 and TRBJ2-7, is KAGVTQTPRYLIKTRGQQVTLSCSPISGHRSVSWYQQTPGQGLQFLFEYFSETQRNKGNFPGRFSGRQFSNSRSEMNVSTLELGDSALYLCASSLGVGEIWEQYFGPGTRLTVT.

The V call is TRBV5-1, the J call TRBJ1-2, with unresolved D. Germline V lookup: CDR1 SGHRS, CDR2 YFSETQ. This CDR3 is built from 13 residues. Trimming removed 0 bases at V and 8 bases at J, with 11 bases between. The CDR3 loop reads CASSLAGDGGYTF. CDR3 bases: TGCGCCAGCAGCTTGGCCGGGGATGGCGGCTACACCTTC. The entire variable domain, with the rest obtained from reference TRBV5-1 and TRBJ1-2, is as follows: KAGVTQTPRYLIKTRGQQVTLSCSPISGHRSVSWYQQTPGQGLQFLFEYFSETQRNKGNFPGRFSGRQFSNSRSEMNVSTLELGDSALYLCASSLAGDGGYTFGSGTRLTVV.

This CDR3 reads CASSLGSLPPPLNTEAFF. DNA for the CDR3: TGCGCCAGCAGCCTGGGGAGCCTTCCGCCCCCACTTAACACTGAAGCTTTCTTT. V and J are TRBV4-1 and TRBJ1-1; D uncertain. Germline values: CDR1 MGHRA, CDR2 YSYEKL. The CDR3 contains 18 residues. Trimming stripped 4 bases from V and 2 bases from J, with 23 bases between.

The chain carries TRBV10-1 and TRBJ2-7; 9 bases agree with TRBD1. The ends lost 7 bases at V and 0 bases at J; junction bases unmatched: 7. This CDR3 is built from 15 residues. Germline CDR1 and CDR2: WNHNN and SYGVQD (reference sequence). CDR3: CASTVGTGSSYEQYF. The CDR3 DNA sequence: TGCGCCAGCACCGTAGGGACAGGGAGCTCCTACGAGCAGTACTTC.

A few counts support this clone. Other DNA sequences in the same sample also yield this CDR3. The CDR3, as DNA: TGCGCCAGCAGCTCCTCCTACGAGCAGTACTTC. This sequence encodes CASSSSYEQYF. The V gene is TRBV5-1, the J gene TRBJ2-7; D is uncertain. Germline V gene lookup returns CDR1 SGHRS and CDR2 YFSETQ. Trimming removed 3 bases from V and 0 bases from J, with 1 base in between. The CDR3 length is 11 residues.

The chain uses TRBV7-8 and TRBJ2-3; D is perhaps TRBD1 (6 bases). Per the germline V gene, CDR1 is SGHVS and CDR2 is FQNEAQ. The CDR3 has 16 amino acids. V gave up 5 bases and J gave up 0 bases, with 15 bases separating them. This chain's CDR3 is CASSVGQLVSTDTQYF. CDR3 DNA: TGTGCCAGCAGCGTGGGACAACTGGTTAGCACAGATACGCAGTATTTT.

The DNA for the CDR3 is TGTGCCAGTAGTATCAGGCCAGGGGTAGGAAACACCATATATTTT. It is translated as CASSIRPGVGNTIYF. The chain employs TRBV19 and TRBJ1-3; TRBD1 is a possible D gene (6 bases). CDR1 and CDR2 from the germline V gene are LNHDA and SQIVND (reference sequence). V was shortened by 3 bases and J by 4 bases, with 13 bases between the two germline ends. CDR3 length equals 15 residues.

The rearrangement joins TRBV6-5 to TRBJ1-2; a possible D gene is TRBD1 (6 bases). Trimming removed 0 bases at V and 2 bases at J, with 10 bases between. The CDR3 totals 15 residues. Germline CDR1 is MNHEY and CDR2 is SVGAGI. The CDR3 reads CASSYSGGANYGYTF. The CDR3 DNA reads TGTGCCAGCAGTTACTCGGGGGGCGCGAACTATGGCTACACCTTC.

Notes on this clone: The junction departs from the called germline gene at one end, perhaps through a read error. The gene calls are TRBV4-1 and TRBJ1-4, with D possibly matching TRBD1 (6 bases). Germline CDR1 MGHRA, CDR2 YSYEKL. The CDR3 length is 16 residues. CDR3 DNA sequence: TGCGCCAGCAGCCAGAGCGGGGGCGCAACAAATGAAAAACTGTTTTTT. Its protein is CASSQSGGATNEKLFF.

The chain couples TRBV7-3 to TRBJ1-1, with 8 bases that match TRBD1. Germline V gives CDR1 SGHTA, CDR2 FQGTGA. V lost 2 bases, J lost 3 bases, and 5 bases stayed unmatched. This CDR3 contains 15 residues. The CDR3 DNA reads as TGTGCCAGCAGCTTACAGGGGGCGTCGGACACTGAAGCTTTCTTT. Protein sequence: CASSLQGASDTEAFF.

The V and J genes are TRBV5-4 and TRBJ2-7; 9 bases match TRBD1. Germline CDR1 is SGHNT and CDR2 is YYREEE (reference sequence). After removal of 4 bases from V and 1 base from J, the junction contained 6 bases not matched to a gene. The CDR3 totals 15 residues. CDR3: CASSPWDRASYEQYF. CDR3 coding DNA: TGTGCCAGCAGCCCATGGGACAGGGCGTCCTACGAGCAGTACTTC.